This paragraph covers one TCR beta chain sequence. These data are taken from a study of shared clonotypes between healthy human individuals. The table came from immunoSEQ multiplex PCR; TCRdb's copy has only in-frame clones and leaves some out. Altogether 600,000 to 800,000 clones are present, 55% to 80% being singletons, with the ten largest covering roughly 1.8%. The sequence was obtained from a woman aged 25 to 45 in good health. The sequencing input was memory CD4+ T cells sorted from blood. Subset reported: CD45RA-negative fraction.

The CDR3, as DNA: TGCGCCAGCAGTCCGGATAGGGAGAACACCGGGGAGCTGTTTTTT. Protein: CASSPDRENTGELFF. This rearrangement joins TRBV5-1 to TRBJ2-2; D not resolved. The CDR3 spans 15 residues. V was trimmed by 5 bases and J by 1 base, leaving 12 bases between them. CDR1 and CDR2 from the germline V gene are SGHRS and YFSETQ.